This paragraph reports one T cell receptor (beta chain). The antigen remains undetermined. V lost 8 bases to trimming and J lost 4 bases, with 21 bases between them. The CDR3 is 15 residues long. The V gene's germline CDR1 is LGHDT and CDR2 YNNKEL (reference sequence). This record belongs to a study of T cell responses to AZD1222 COVID-19 vaccine. The data were produced by immunoSEQ multiplex PCR, yet TCRdb's version contains in-frame clones alone and is incomplete. Of under 150,000 clones listed, 93% were seen once; the top ten hold 4.5% to 5.5%. Whole-study findings and limits: Nearly half of spike-specific TCRs reportedly target unmutated variant regions.

This TCR came from an adult in good health. The sample here was peripheral blood, taken on day 0 of AZD1222 vaccination. This rearrangement joins TRBV3-1 (or the pseudogene TRBV3-2) to TRBJ2-7; tentative D call: TRBD2 (5 bases). CDR3 DNA: TGTGCCAGCCCCTTGGCCCCAGCGGACCCTTACGAGCAGTACTTC. This encodes CASPLAPADPYEQYF.